The present T cell receptor beta chain was sequenced within a study of cytomegalovirus exposure and HLA in healthy donors. Primers included in the PCR were 60 Vbeta and 13 Jbeta primers. Data came from immunoSEQ multiplex PCR; TCRdb stores just in-frame clones and leaves some out. Of 95,000 to 150,000 clones in the sample, 75% to 90% were seen once. The germline V gene has CDR1 LNHDA and CDR2 SQIVND (reference sequence). The CDR3 runs 16 residues. This clone has only one observation. Its antigen is as yet unknown. The study's findings and limits: Immune exposure information comprised only CMV serostatus.

This chain connects TRBV19 to TRBJ2-5; D unclear. The tail of the sequence fits TRBJ2-7 better, so the J call may be wrong. The sample comprised PBMCs. This clonotype was obtained from a man aged 25 to 40 in good health and CMV-seronegative. CDR3 coding DNA: TGTGCCAGTAGTCTCAACCGGAGCCCCGGTATTCACGAGCAGTACTTC. Protein: CASSLNRSPGIHEQYF.